This T cell receptor (beta chain) derives from a study of vaccination and CD4 T cells after COVID-19. Overall study: The cells were exposed to overlapping spike peptides originating from SARS-CoV-2, HCoV-NL63, HCoV-OC43 and HCoV-229E for stimulation. Findings and limits, study-wide: Sampling was limited to relatively few convalescent patients, with no early post-infection timepoints studied. Post-vaccination reactive clonotypes (median approximately 36) did not differ significantly from post-infection (approximately 22).

With the Oncomine TCR Beta short-read assay, DNA from cultured CD4+ T cells was sequenced. MiXCR was run by TCRdb on the PCR reads, yielding one entry per CDR3 protein. This sample yields roughly 12,000 distinct CDR3 sequences, of which 54% are seen a single time; about 10% belongs to the top ten. This sample's treatment: 10-day PBMC culture with coronavirus spike peptide pools or control peptides (ViraFEST assay). Once cultured roughly 10 days, CD4+ T cells underwent isolation by negative selection. About this clonotype: Its target is not known.

The CDR3 extends over 15 amino acids. CDR1 MRHNA and CDR2 SNTAGT come from the germline V gene. Trimming cost V 2 bases and J 8 bases, with 16 bases left between them. The receptor's source is a human donor who had recovered from COVID-19. V and J are TRBV6-4 and TRBJ2-1; the D call may be TRBD1 or TRBD2 (5 bases each). Sequenced material: CD4+ T cells from blood, cultured in vitro. As DNA, the CDR3 is TGTGCCAGCAGTGACCTAGGGACCCCAAGGCATGAGCAGTTCTTC. The encoded protein is CASSDLGTPRHEQFF.